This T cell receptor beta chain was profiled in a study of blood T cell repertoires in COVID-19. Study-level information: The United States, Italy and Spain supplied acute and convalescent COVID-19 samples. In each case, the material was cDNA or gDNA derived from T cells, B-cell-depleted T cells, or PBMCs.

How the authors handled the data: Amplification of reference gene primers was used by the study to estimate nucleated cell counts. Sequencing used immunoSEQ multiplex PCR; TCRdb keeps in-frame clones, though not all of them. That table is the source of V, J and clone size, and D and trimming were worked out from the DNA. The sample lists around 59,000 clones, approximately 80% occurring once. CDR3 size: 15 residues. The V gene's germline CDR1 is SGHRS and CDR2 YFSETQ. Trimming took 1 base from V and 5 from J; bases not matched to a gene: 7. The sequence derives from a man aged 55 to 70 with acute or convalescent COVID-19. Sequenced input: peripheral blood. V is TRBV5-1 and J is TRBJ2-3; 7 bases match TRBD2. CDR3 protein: CASSLLADAIDTQYF. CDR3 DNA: TGCGCCAGCAGCTTGCTAGCGGACGCAATAGATACGCAGTATTTT.